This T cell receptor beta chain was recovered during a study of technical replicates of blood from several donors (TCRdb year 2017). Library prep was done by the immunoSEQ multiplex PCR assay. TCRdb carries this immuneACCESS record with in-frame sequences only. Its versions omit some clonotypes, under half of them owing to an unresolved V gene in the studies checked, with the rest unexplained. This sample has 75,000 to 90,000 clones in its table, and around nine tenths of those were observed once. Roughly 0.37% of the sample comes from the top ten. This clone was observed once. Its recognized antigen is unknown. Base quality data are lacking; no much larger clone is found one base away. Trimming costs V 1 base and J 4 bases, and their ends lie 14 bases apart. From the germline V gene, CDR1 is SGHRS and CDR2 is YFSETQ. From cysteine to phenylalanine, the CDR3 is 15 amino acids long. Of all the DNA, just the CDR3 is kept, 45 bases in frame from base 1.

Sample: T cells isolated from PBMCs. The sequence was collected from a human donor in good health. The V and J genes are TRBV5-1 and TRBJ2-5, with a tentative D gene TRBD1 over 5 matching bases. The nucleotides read TGCGCCAGCAGCTTGTCGCCAGGGAATGGAGAGACCCAGTACTTC. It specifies CASSLSPGNGETQYF.